This T cell receptor beta chain comes out of a study of OX40 agonist ivuxolimab in advanced cancers. Study-wide points: On average, CD8+ T cells showed a greater number of expanded clones than CD4+.

Generated by immunoSEQ multiplex PCR, the TCRdb table keeps only in-frame clones and is missing some. The table records tens of thousands of clones, nearly 90% of them present only once. V was pared by 3 bases and J by 0 bases, with 7 bases of the junction left unmatched. The CDR3 consists of 16 residues. Germline V CDR1 and CDR2: MDHEN, SYDVKM. Comments on this clone: Its matching antigen is unknown. The sample has other DNA sequences that encode this CDR3 too.

This specimen was CD4+ or CD8+ T cells sorted from blood, taken in a trial of the OX40 agonist ivuxolimab. The sequence derives from an adult with an advanced solid tumor such as melanoma, head and neck, liver or kidney cancer. The chain links TRBV28 to TRBJ2-7, with 8 positions matching TRBD2. In DNA form, the CDR3 reads TGTGCCAGCAGTTTCCGTCGAGCGGGGGCCTCCTACGAGCAGTACTTC. As protein: CASSFRRAGASYEQYF.